This entry lists 21 T cell receptor beta chains sequenced from one sample in a study of OX40 agonist ivuxolimab in advanced cancers. Clones were sequenced by immunoSEQ multiplex PCR, and TCRdb holds only the in-frame ones, with some missing. The table shows roughly 92,000 clones, with 92% occurring only once. The sample consisted of CD4+ or CD8+ T cells sorted from blood, taken in a trial of the OX40 agonist ivuxolimab. The receptors shown here come from an adult with an advanced solid tumor such as melanoma, head and neck, liver or kidney cancer.

The V gene is TRBV12-5, the J gene TRBJ2-5; D unresolved. This CDR3 spans 12 amino acids. Trimming took off 8 bases at V and 4 bases at J, with 11 bases between the two ends. CDR1 and CDR2 (germline): LGHNT, FRNRAP. The CDR3 DNA follows: TGTGCTAGTCAAAGTCTGGGAGAGACCCAGTACTTC. It encodes CASQSLGETQYF.

The V and J genes are TRBV4-1 and TRBJ1-5; D is undetermined. Per germline, CDR1 MGHRA and CDR2 YSYEKL. V lost 4 bases and J lost 0, with 10 bases in between. This CDR3 contains 15 residues. The CDR3 protein is CASSRSVGSNQPQHF. The CDR3 nucleotides are TGCGCCAGCAGCCGCTCAGTCGGTAGCAATCAGCCCCAGCATTTT.

The V call is TRBV28, the J call TRBJ2-1; D not certain. Trimming shortened V by 2 bases and J by 5 bases, and 4 bases separated the two germline ends. This CDR3 comprises 12 residues. Germline values: CDR1 MDHEN, CDR2 SYDVKM. The CDR3 reads CASSLGHNEQFF. DNA of the CDR3: TGTGCCAGCAGTTTAGGGCACAATGAGCAGTTCTTC.

This clone was counted between two and nine times. DNA of the CDR3: TGTGCCAGCATATCCGGGAGCACTGAAGCTTTCTTT. This codes for CASISGSTEAFF. V and J are TRBV2 and TRBJ1-1; D unclear. CDR1 and CDR2 from the germline V gene are SNHLY and FYNNEI. CDR3 length equals 12 residues. V lost 7 bases to trimming and J lost 4 bases, with 10 bases between them.

The CDR3: CASGLVRSDFPTEQFF. The CDR3 nucleotides read TGTGCTAGTGGTTTGGTACGTAGTGACTTTCCCACTGAGCAGTTCTTC. The J gene is TRBJ2-1, the V gene TRBV12-5; D remains unclear. V shed 0 bases and J shed 9 bases, with 18 bases lying between them. The CDR3 has 16 amino acids. Germline loops: CDR1 LGHNT, CDR2 FRNRAP.

The chain recombines TRBV30 with TRBJ1-1; no definite D call. The germline CDR1 and CDR2 sequences are GTSNPN and SVGIG (reference sequence). Trimming removed 3 bases from V and 0 bases from J, with 5 bases in between. The CDR3 extends over 12 amino acids. The CDR3 DNA reads as TGTGCCTGGAGGAACATGAACACTGAAGCTTTCTTT. It encodes CAWRNMNTEAFF.

V usage is TRBV5-1 and J usage is TRBJ1-1; no clear D. V was cut by 2 bases and J by 4 bases, with 15 bases left in between. Germline V gene data show CDR1 as SGHRS and CDR2 as YFSETQ. The CDR3 runs to 15 residues. For the CDR3, the DNA is TGCGCCAGCAGCTTAGGGAACAGCGGGAGCACTGAAGCTTTCTTT. Amino acid sequence: CASSLGNSGSTEAFF.

The chain joins TRBV19 to TRBJ1-1, with 7 bases lining up with TRBD1. CDR1 is LNHDA and CDR2 is SQIVND in the germline V gene (reference sequence). The CDR3 has 14 amino acids. V gave up 3 bases and J gave up 1 base; unmatched junction bases: 2. CDR3 region: CASSIGQENTEAFF. DNA for the CDR3: TGTGCCAGTAGTATCGGACAGGAGAACACTGAAGCTTTCTTT. Combining the CDR3 with reference TRBV19 and TRBJ1-1 gives the whole variable domain DGGITQSPKYLFRKEGQNVTLSCEQNLNHDAMYWYRQDPGQGLRLIYYSQIVNDFQKGDIAEGYSVSREKKESFPLTVTSAQKNPTAFYLCASSIGQENTEAFFGQGTRLTVV.

V usage is TRBV12-5 and J usage is TRBJ1-1, with unresolved D. The CDR3 loop spans 13 amino acids. V was cut by 6 bases and J by 6 bases, with 14 bases left in between. Germline V gene lookup returns CDR1 LGHNT and CDR2 FRNRAP. CDR3 nucleotides: TGTGCTAGTGGCCTTGGGGTAGGGTCTGAAGCTTTCTTT. Its translation is CASGLGVGSEAFF.

V gene TRBV11-2 combines with J gene TRBJ1-2, with D unclear. Germline V lookup: CDR1 SGHAT, CDR2 FQNNGV. The V end lost 5 bases, the J end lost 4 bases, and 11 bases lay between the germline ends. The CDR3 runs 13 residues. CDR3 DNA sequence: TGTGCCAGCAGCCAGGTGGCGTCCTATGGCTACACCTTC. This codes for CASSQVASYGYTF.

The V gene is TRBV12-5, the J gene TRBJ2-3; 8 bases are shared with TRBD2. V was pared by 8 bases and J by 2 bases, with 9 bases of the junction left unmatched. Germline V gene sequence: CDR1 LGHNT, CDR2 FRNRAP. This CDR3 has 15 amino acids. DNA for the CDR3: TGTGCTAGTTCCCCGTCGGGGGGGGCCACAGATACGCAGTATTTT. Its protein is CASSPSGGATDTQYF.

The rearrangement joins TRBV7-8 to TRBJ2-7, with 9 positions matching TRBD1. Germline values: CDR1 SGHVS, CDR2 FQNEAQ. This CDR3 contains 15 residues. V shed 5 bases, J shed 6 bases, and the junction held 11 bases outside the gene matches. CDR3 loop: CASSPSPGTGPEQYF. The CDR3 nucleotides are TGTGCCAGCAGCCCAAGTCCCGGGACAGGGCCCGAGCAGTACTTC.

The V call is TRBV6-1, the J call TRBJ2-7; a weak D match, TRBD1 (7 bases). The germline V gene encodes CDR1 MNHNS and CDR2 SASEGT. With 5 bases removed from V and 4 bases from J, the gap between germline ends came to 15 bases. The CDR3 covers 14 residues. The CDR3 protein is CASSKGGQLYEQYF. The CDR3 nucleotides are TGTGCCAGCAGTAAGGGGGGACAGCTATACGAGCAGTACTTC.

The genes are TRBV9 and TRBJ2-5, with D perhaps given as TRBD1 or TRBD2 (5 bases each). Germline CDR1 and CDR2: SGDLS and YYNGEE. This CDR3 comprises 16 residues. The ends were cut back, 0 bases at V and 4 bases at J, with 16 bases in the middle. CDR3 sequence reads: CASSVDGAARRETQYF. DNA of the CDR3: TGTGCCAGCAGCGTAGACGGGGCCGCAAGGCGAGAGACCCAGTACTTC.

This CDR3 reads CASSADTQETQYF. CDR3 DNA sequence: TGTGCCAGCAGCGCCGACACCCAAGAGACCCAGTACTTC. The chain recombines TRBV9 with TRBJ2-5; D gene ambiguous. The CDR3 loop spans 13 amino acids. Germline assignment: CDR1 SGDLS and CDR2 YYNGEE. Trimming stripped 3 bases from V and 1 base from J, with 7 bases between. Full variable domain (rest looked up from reference TRBV9 and TRBJ2-5): DSGVTQTPKHLITATGQRVTLRCSPRSGDLSVYWYQQSLDQGLQFLIQYYNGEERAKGNILERFSAQQFPDLHSELNLSSLELGDSALYFCASSADTQETQYFGPGTRLLVL.

This chain uses TRBV9 with TRBJ2-1, with TRBD2 identical over 12 bases. The CDR3 has 16 residues. V was clipped by 0 bases and J by 7 bases; unmatched bases: 5. CDR1 is SGDLS, CDR2 YYNGEE, per germline. The CDR3 DNA follows: TGTGCCAGCAGCGTAGGAGGAGGGACTAGCGGGAATGAGCAGTTCTTC. It yields the protein CASSVGGGTSGNEQFF.

V is TRBV13 and J is TRBJ2-4; D is unresolved. Germline lookup yields CDR1 PRHDT and CDR2 FYEKMQ (reference sequence). The CDR3 is 12 residues long. Trimming removed 1 base at V and 7 bases at J, with 5 bases between. The CDR3, as DNA: TGTGCCAGCAGCTTAGTCCTTAACATTCAGTACTTC. Protein sequence: CASSLVLNIQYF.

This chain joins TRBV27 and TRBJ1-5; D unclear. V lost 2 bases to trimming and J lost 6 bases, with 11 bases between them. This CDR3 is built from 14 residues. Germline V gene data show CDR1 as MNHEY and CDR2 as SMNVEV (reference sequence). The CDR3 DNA reads as TGTGCCAGCAGTTTAAGCGGAACGAGTCAGCCCCAGCATTTT. It specifies CASSLSGTSQPQHF.

This chain joins TRBV7-9 and TRBJ2-1; 9 nucleotides line up with TRBD2. Germline CDR1 is SEHNR and CDR2 is FQNEAQ (reference sequence). This CDR3 region has 16 residues. With 2 bases clipped from V and 0 bases from J, the junction kept 2 bases outside the gene matches. The CDR3 is CASSLLAGTSYNEQFF. The CDR3 DNA is TGTGCCAGCAGCTTACTAGCGGGAACCTCCTACAATGAGCAGTTCTTC.

This sequence joins TRBV6-1 and TRBJ2-7; unclear D gene. The germline gives CDR1 MNHNS, CDR2 SASEGT. V lost 3 bases and J 0 bases, leaving 6 bases between the germline ends. The CDR3 length is 13 residues. CDR3 in amino acids: CASSEGGSYEQYF. CDR3 in DNA: TGTGCCAGCAGTGAGGGCGGCTCCTACGAGCAGTACTTC.

The CDR3 protein is CASSYGTGTYGYTF. The CDR3 bases are TGTGCCAGCAGTTACGGTACAGGGACGTATGGCTACACCTTC. The genes are TRBV6-6 and TRBJ1-2, with D possibly TRBD1 on 6 matching bases. Germline V gives CDR1 MNHNY, CDR2 SVGAGI (reference sequence). The V end lost 2 bases, the J end lost 5 bases, and 12 bases lay between the germline ends. The CDR3 extends over 14 amino acids.